This is a list of T cell receptor beta chains from one sample in a study of metastatic and nonmetastatic thyroid tumors. TCRdb used MiXCR to call clones anew from the PCR reads. The table lists over 25,000 clones, around 15% of them singletons. What was sequenced was blood. These receptors originate from a female donor with papillary thyroid cancer or a benign thyroid nodule (not recorded which). Some clones in this sample may be carry-over from other donors' samples. Each CDR3 is given with its conserved first and last residue. Each record gives: D gene, V gene, clone size, J gene, CDR3 protein, CDR3 DNA. D genes are given only for firm matches. Only part of the rows carry a size: once, few, many, or a class if the clone is expanded.

d_call: -
v_call: TRBV12-3/TRBV12-4
clone_size: few
j_call: TRBJ1-3
cdr3_aa: CASTSPHGSGNTIYF
cdr3_nt: TGTGCCAGCACCTCGCCCCATGGCTCTGGAAACACCATATATTTT

d_call: -
v_call: TRBV6-1
clone_size: few
j_call: TRBJ1-2
cdr3_aa: CASLQESHYGYTF
cdr3_nt: TGTGCCAGCCTACAGGAATCCCATTATGGCTACACCTTT

d_call: TRBD2
v_call: TRBV5-1
clone_size: -
j_call: TRBJ2-7
cdr3_aa: CVSSLQRGYEQYF
cdr3_nt: TGCGTCAGCAGCTTACAGCGGGGTTACGAGCAGTACTTC

d_call: -
v_call: TRBV6-2/TRBV6-3
clone_size: many
j_call: TRBJ1-1
cdr3_aa: CASRPSGVNTEAFF
cdr3_nt: TGTGCCAGCAGACCCTCAGGGGTGAACACTGAAGCTTTCTTT

d_call: TRBD2
v_call: TRBV20-1
clone_size: medium-sized
j_call: TRBJ2-7
cdr3_aa: CSARDSGTSYEQYF
cdr3_nt: TGCAGTGCTAGAGATAGCGGGACTTCCTACGAGCAGTACTTC

d_call: -
v_call: TRBV30
clone_size: -
j_call: TRBJ1-3
cdr3_aa: CAWSVPMGNTIYF
cdr3_nt: TGTGCCTGGAGTGTACCAATGGGAAACACCATATATTTT

d_call: -
v_call: TRBV18
clone_size: many
j_call: TRBJ2-5
cdr3_aa: CASSQLGETQYF
cdr3_nt: TGTGCCAGCTCTCAACTAGGGGAGACCCAGTACTTC

d_call: TRBD1
v_call: TRBV30
clone_size: many
j_call: TRBJ1-4
cdr3_aa: CAWTSLTGMNEKLFF
cdr3_nt: TGTGCCTGGACTTCCTTGACAGGGATGAATGAAAAACTGTTTTTT

d_call: TRBD1
v_call: TRBV7-3
clone_size: many
j_call: TRBJ1-1
cdr3_aa: CASSLTGDTEAFF
cdr3_nt: TGTGCCAGCAGCCTGACAGGGGACACTGAAGCTTTCTTT

d_call: -
v_call: TRBV11-2
clone_size: -
j_call: TRBJ2-1
cdr3_aa: CASSLMRGPGIHNEQFF
cdr3_nt: TGTGCCAGCAGCTTAATGCGGGGACCTGGTATTCACAATGAGCAGTTCTTC

d_call: TRBD2
v_call: TRBV7-8
clone_size: many
j_call: TRBJ2-5
cdr3_aa: CASSLGLAGTETQYF
cdr3_nt: TGTGCCAGCAGCTTGGGACTAGCGGGAACTGAGACCCAGTACTTC

d_call: TRBD1
v_call: TRBV5-1
clone_size: many
j_call: TRBJ1-3
cdr3_aa: CASSSGTVGNTIYF
cdr3_nt: TGCGCCAGCAGCTCGGGGACAGTAGGAAACACCATATATTTT

d_call: -
v_call: TRBV3-1
clone_size: many
j_call: TRBJ2-5
cdr3_aa: CASSQNGAMETQYF
cdr3_nt: TGTGCCAGCAGCCAAAACGGGGCCATGGAGACCCAGTACTTC

d_call: -
v_call: TRBV28
clone_size: many
j_call: TRBJ1-5
cdr3_aa: CASSVWGSNQPQHF
cdr3_nt: TGTGCCAGCTCCGTCTGGGGTAGCAATCAGCCCCAGCATTTT

d_call: -
v_call: TRBV13
clone_size: -
j_call: TRBJ2-3
cdr3_aa: CASSLGPWRGAGNTQYF
cdr3_nt: TGTGCCAGCAGCTTAGGCCCGTGGCGTGGGGCAGGGAATACGCAGTATTTT

d_call: -
v_call: TRBV6-4
clone_size: many
j_call: TRBJ2-3
cdr3_aa: CASSDSTSTDTQYF
cdr3_nt: TGTGCCAGCAGTGACTCGACTAGCACAGATACGCAGTATTTT

d_call: -
v_call: TRBV4-1
clone_size: medium-sized
j_call: TRBJ1-2
cdr3_aa: CASSQRGGRGGGGYTF
cdr3_nt: TGCGCCAGCAGCCAACGGGGTGGTAGGGGAGGAGGTGGCTACACCTTC

d_call: -
v_call: TRBV7-9
clone_size: many
j_call: TRBJ2-5
cdr3_aa: CASSQPQNSWAQETQYF
cdr3_nt: TGTGCCAGCAGCCAACCCCAAAATAGCTGGGCCCAAGAGACCCAGTACTTC

d_call: -
v_call: TRBV27
clone_size: -
j_call: TRBJ2-7
cdr3_aa: CASSLGELGEQYF
cdr3_nt: TGTGCCAGCAGTCTGGGGGAATTGGGCGAGCAGTACTTC

d_call: -
v_call: TRBV9
clone_size: few
j_call: TRBJ2-4
cdr3_aa: CASSPPETGDF
cdr3_nt: TGTGCCAGCAGCCCCCCTGAGACAGGCGATTTC

d_call: -
v_call: TRBV5-1
clone_size: -
j_call: TRBJ1-1
cdr3_aa: CASSPMALRNTEAFF
cdr3_nt: TGCGCCAGCAGCCCCATGGCCCTAAGAAACACTGAGGCTTTCTTT

d_call: -
v_call: TRBV18
clone_size: many
j_call: TRBJ2-5
cdr3_aa: CASSPNLETQYF
cdr3_nt: TGTGCCAGCTCACCGAACTTAGAGACCCAGTACTTC

d_call: -
v_call: TRBV28
clone_size: -
j_call: TRBJ1-1
cdr3_aa: CASRSAGAGAFF
cdr3_nt: TGTGCCAGCAGATCCGCCGGTGCGGGGGCTTTCTTT

d_call: -
v_call: TRBV9
clone_size: many
j_call: TRBJ1-1
cdr3_aa: CASSFQGDTEAFF
cdr3_nt: TGTGCCAGCAGCTTTCAAGGAGACACTGAAGCTTTCTTT

d_call: -
v_call: TRBV4-3
clone_size: many
j_call: TRBJ2-3
cdr3_aa: CASSQDYEAPDTQYF
cdr3_nt: TGCGCCAGCAGCCAAGATTACGAGGCCCCAGATACGCAGTATTTT

d_call: -
v_call: TRBV19
clone_size: many
j_call: TRBJ2-1
cdr3_aa: CASSSDTADEQFF
cdr3_nt: TGTGCCAGTAGTTCGGACACGGCCGATGAGCAGTTCTTC

d_call: TRBD1
v_call: TRBV6-6
clone_size: many
j_call: TRBJ1-1
cdr3_aa: CASIKGRQGVLEAVDTEAFF
cdr3_nt: TGTGCCAGCATTAAAGGACGGCAGGGGGTTTTAGAGGCTGTGGACACTGAAGCTTTCTTT

d_call: -
v_call: TRBV19
clone_size: many
j_call: TRBJ2-2
cdr3_aa: CASTKGNTGELFF
cdr3_nt: TGTGCCAGTACCAAGGGGAACACCGGGGAGCTGTTTTTT

d_call: -
v_call: TRBV30
clone_size: many
j_call: TRBJ2-1
cdr3_aa: CAWTSSYNEQFF
cdr3_nt: TGTGCCTGGACTAGCTCCTACAATGAGCAGTTCTTC

d_call: -
v_call: TRBV7-2
clone_size: many
j_call: TRBJ2-7
cdr3_aa: CASSLQNYYEQYF
cdr3_nt: TGTGCCAGCAGCTTACAGAATTACTACGAGCAGTACTTC

d_call: -
v_call: TRBV6-1
clone_size: -
j_call: TRBJ1-1
cdr3_aa: CASCGFGLYTEAFF
cdr3_nt: TGTGCCAGTTGCGGTTTCGGATTGTACACTGAAGCTTTCTTT

d_call: TRBD1
v_call: TRBV7-9
clone_size: many
j_call: TRBJ1-6
cdr3_aa: CASSLATQGAYSPLHF
cdr3_nt: TGTGCCAGCAGCTTAGCGACACAGGGGGCTTATTCACCCCTCCACTTT

d_call: -
v_call: TRBV11-1
clone_size: many
j_call: TRBJ2-5
cdr3_aa: CASSLLAAVETQYF
cdr3_nt: TGTGCCAGCAGCCTATTAGCCGCGGTGGAGACCCAGTACTTC

d_call: -
v_call: TRBV19
clone_size: many
j_call: TRBJ2-2
cdr3_aa: CASSTRPGGELFF
cdr3_nt: TGTGCCAGTAGTACAAGACCCGGCGGGGAGCTGTTTTTT

d_call: -
v_call: TRBV6-4
clone_size: -
j_call: TRBJ2-6
cdr3_aa: CASSVVVGAGANVLTF
cdr3_nt: TGTGCCAGCAGCGTGGTAGTGGGCGCTGGGGCCAACGTCCTGACTTTC

d_call: -
v_call: TRBV6-1
clone_size: many
j_call: TRBJ1-3
cdr3_aa: CASSPLGSSGNTIYF
cdr3_nt: TGTGCCAGCTCCCCTTTGGGGTCCTCTGGAAACACCATATATTTT

d_call: TRBD1
v_call: TRBV5-1
clone_size: -
j_call: TRBJ2-1
cdr3_aa: CASSFGQENEQFF
cdr3_nt: TGCGCCAGCAGCTTTGGACAGGAAAATGAGCAGTTCTTC

d_call: -
v_call: TRBV19
clone_size: many
j_call: TRBJ2-7
cdr3_aa: CASSIRKGEQYF
cdr3_nt: TGTGCCAGTAGTATACGGAAAGGGGAGCAGTACTTC

d_call: -
v_call: TRBV6-1
clone_size: few
j_call: TRBJ2-1
cdr3_aa: CASSDDSGSYNDQFF
cdr3_nt: TGTGCCAGCAGTGATGACTCAGGGTCTTACAATGATCAGTTCTTC

d_call: TRBD1
v_call: TRBV28
clone_size: many
j_call: TRBJ2-1
cdr3_aa: CASSPTGQSNEQFF
cdr3_nt: TGTGCCAGCAGCCCGACAGGGCAGTCAAATGAGCAGTTCTTC

d_call: -
v_call: TRBV9
clone_size: -
j_call: TRBJ2-2
cdr3_aa: CASSPRTGSTGELFF
cdr3_nt: TGTGCCAGCAGCCCCCGGACGGGAAGCACCGGGGAGCTGTTTTTT

d_call: TRBD2
v_call: TRBV7-2
clone_size: many
j_call: TRBJ2-1
cdr3_aa: CASRPGGAYNEQFF
cdr3_nt: TGTGCCAGCAGACCCGGGGGGGCGTACAATGAGCAGTTCTTC

d_call: -
v_call: TRBV28
clone_size: few
j_call: TRBJ1-2
cdr3_aa: CASRTQGRSYGYTF
cdr3_nt: TGTGCCAGCAGAACACAGGGTAGGAGCTATGGCTACACCTTC

d_call: -
v_call: TRBV20-1
clone_size: many
j_call: TRBJ1-6
cdr3_aa: CSARDLININNSPLHF
cdr3_nt: TGCAGTGCTAGAGATCTTATCAACATTAATAATTCACCCCTCCACTTT

d_call: TRBD1
v_call: TRBV4-2
clone_size: many
j_call: TRBJ1-5
cdr3_aa: CASSQDWGGTGVYQPQHF
cdr3_nt: TGTGCCAGCAGCCAAGATTGGGGTGGGACAGGCGTATATCAGCCCCAGCATTTT

d_call: -
v_call: TRBV12-3/TRBV12-4
clone_size: few
j_call: TRBJ2-7
cdr3_aa: CARSLGEVGQYF
cdr3_nt: TGTGCCAGGAGCCTGGGGGAAGTCGGGCAGTACTTC

d_call: TRBD2
v_call: TRBV5-1
clone_size: -
j_call: TRBJ2-7
cdr3_aa: CASSSLREAVHHEQYF
cdr3_nt: TGCGCCAGCAGCTCCCTTCGGGAGGCGGTTCACCACGAGCAGTACTTC

d_call: TRBD2
v_call: TRBV28
clone_size: many
j_call: TRBJ2-1
cdr3_aa: CASQSGLVSYNEQFF
cdr3_nt: TGTGCCAGCCAGTCGGGACTAGTTAGTTACAATGAGCAGTTCTTC

d_call: TRBD1
v_call: TRBV29-1
clone_size: -
j_call: TRBJ2-3
cdr3_aa: CSVARGPGDTQYF
cdr3_nt: TGCAGCGTTGCCAGGGGGCCGGGAGATACGCAGTATTTT

d_call: TRBD2
v_call: TRBV19
clone_size: -
j_call: TRBJ2-1
cdr3_aa: CASIDLAGVYNEQFF
cdr3_nt: TGTGCCAGTATAGACCTAGCGGGCGTCTACAATGAGCAGTTCTTC